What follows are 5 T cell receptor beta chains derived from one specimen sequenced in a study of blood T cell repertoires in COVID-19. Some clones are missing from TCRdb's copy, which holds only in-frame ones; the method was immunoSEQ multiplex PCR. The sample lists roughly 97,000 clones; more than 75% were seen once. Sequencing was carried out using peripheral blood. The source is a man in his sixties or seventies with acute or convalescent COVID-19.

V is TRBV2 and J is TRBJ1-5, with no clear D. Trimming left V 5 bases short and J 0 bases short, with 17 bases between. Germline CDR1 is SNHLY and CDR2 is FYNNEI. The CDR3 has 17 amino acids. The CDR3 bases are TGTGCCAGCAGTCAAAGAGCAAGTTTTTCTAGCAATCAGCCCCAGCATTTT. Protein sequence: CASSQRASFSSNQPQHF.

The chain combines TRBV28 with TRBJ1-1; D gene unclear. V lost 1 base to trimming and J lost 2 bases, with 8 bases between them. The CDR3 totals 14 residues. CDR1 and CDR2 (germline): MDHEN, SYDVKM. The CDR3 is CASSLSRHNTEAFF. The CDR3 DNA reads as TGTGCCAGCAGTTTATCGAGACATAACACTGAAGCTTTCTTT.

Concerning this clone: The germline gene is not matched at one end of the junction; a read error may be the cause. CDR3 sequence reads: CASSVAIGTRSTDTQYF. The CDR3 DNA reads TGTGCTAGCAGCGTAGCTATAGGGACTAGAAGCACAGATACGCAGTATTTT. The rearrangement uses TRBV9 and TRBJ2-3, with TRBD2 matching 8 bases. This CDR3 is 17 amino acids long. Germline CDR1 reads SGDLS; CDR2 reads YYNGEE. Full variable domain (missing parts from reference TRBV9 and TRBJ2-3): DSGVTQTPKHLITATGQRVTLRCSPRSGDLSVYWYQQSLDQGLQFLIQYYNGEERAKGNILERFSAQQFPDLHSELNLSSLELGDSALYFCASSVAIGTRSTDTQYFGPGTRLTVL.

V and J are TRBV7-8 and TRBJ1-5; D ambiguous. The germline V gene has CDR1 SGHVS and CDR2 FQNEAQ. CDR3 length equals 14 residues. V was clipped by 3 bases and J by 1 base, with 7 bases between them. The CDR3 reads CASSFAGSNQPQHF. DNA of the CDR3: TGTGCCAGCAGCTTCGCGGGGAGCAATCAGCCCCAGCATTTT.

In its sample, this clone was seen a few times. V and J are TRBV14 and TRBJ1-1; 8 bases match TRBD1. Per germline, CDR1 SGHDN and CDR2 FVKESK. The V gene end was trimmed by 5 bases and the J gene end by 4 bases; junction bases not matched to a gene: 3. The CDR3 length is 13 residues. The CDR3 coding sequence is TGTGCCAGCAGCACAGACAGGGGCACTGAAGCTTTCTTT. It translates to CASSTDRGTEAFF.